Listed below are T cell receptor beta chains from one sample, sequenced in a study of T cell repertoires in cytomegalovirus infection. Using its own MiXCR run on the reads, TCRdb lists one record per CDR3 protein. Among under 850,000 distinct CDR3 sequences listed, about 30% were seen once. These receptors have no known antigen. This specimen was cultured PBMCs, taken from culture after CMV antigen stimulation. Receptor source: a human donor in good health (CMV status not recorded). Some clones in this sample may be carry-over from other donors' samples. Each CDR3 is given with its conserved first and last residue. The D gene is left open where the match is weak. For some rows the clone size is stated as once, few or many, or as a class when expanded; others skip it.

clone_size: many; d_call: TRBD2; j_call: TRBJ2-7; v_call: TRBV7-2; cdr3_aa: CASSPSGRAGEQYF; cdr3_nt: TGTGCCAGCAGCCCCAGTGGGAGGGCCGGCGAGCAGTACTTC
clone_size: few; d_call: NA; j_call: TRBJ2-7; v_call: TRBV6-2/TRBV6-3; cdr3_aa: CASTPAGPTYEQYF; cdr3_nt: TGTGCCAGCACCCCTGCGGGGCCCACCTACGAGCAGTACTTC
clone_size: few; d_call: NA; j_call: TRBJ2-6; v_call: TRBV15; cdr3_aa: CATSRGGGAGANVLTF; cdr3_nt: TGTGCCACCAGCAGAGGGGGCGGAGCAGGGGCCAACGTCCTGACTTTC
clone_size: NA; d_call: NA; j_call: TRBJ2-1; v_call: TRBV12-3/TRBV12-4; cdr3_aa: CASSPRPPRNEQFF; cdr3_nt: TGTGCCAGCAGTCCCCGTCCCCCCAGGAATGAGCAGTTCTTC
clone_size: NA; d_call: TRBD1; j_call: TRBJ2-3; v_call: TRBV20-1; cdr3_aa: CSAGRQGRGDTQYF; cdr3_nt: TGCAGTGCTGGTAGACAGGGACGGGGAGATACGCAGTATTTT
clone_size: few; d_call: TRBD1; j_call: TRBJ1-2; v_call: TRBV10-3; cdr3_aa: CAIRRQGAQSRNYGYTF; cdr3_nt: TGTGCCATCAGAAGACAGGGGGCCCAGAGTCGGAACTATGGCTACACCTTC
clone_size: few; d_call: NA; j_call: TRBJ2-5; v_call: TRBV7-6; cdr3_aa: CASSLADSPNTQYF; cdr3_nt: TGTGCCAGCAGCTTAGCGGACAGCCCAAATACCCAGTACTTC
clone_size: NA; d_call: TRBD1; j_call: TRBJ2-7; v_call: TRBV12-3/TRBV12-4; cdr3_aa: CASSSGTVSEQYF; cdr3_nt: TGTGCCAGCAGTTCCGGGACAGTCTCCGAGCAGTACTTC
clone_size: NA; d_call: NA; j_call: TRBJ2-7; v_call: TRBV20-1; cdr3_aa: CSASHRRSSYEQYF; cdr3_nt: TGCAGTGCTAGCCACAGGAGGAGCTCCTACGAGCAGTACTTC
clone_size: few; d_call: NA; j_call: TRBJ1-1; v_call: TRBV5-6; cdr3_aa: CASSLFLARVEAFF; cdr3_nt: TGTGCCAGCAGCTTGTTCTTGGCTCGGGTTGAAGCTTTCTTT